This T cell receptor beta chain was captured in a study of response to subunit inactivated influenza vaccine. The V gene lost 6 bases and the J gene lost 0 bases, with 8 bases spanning the gap. The CDR3 covers 13 residues. CDR1 LGHNA and CDR2 YSLEER come from the germline V gene. MiXCR was run by TCRdb on the RT-PCR reads, yielding one entry per CDR3 protein. The sample includes hundreds of thousands of distinct CDR3 sequences, roughly 9.7% of them seen just once. Study-wide points: The study's authors posited that every seasonal influenza vaccination enlists few new T cells.

This clonotype was counted only a few times. Its antigen is not identified. This material consisted of PBMCs from blood, taken roughly 45 days after vaccination. The receptor was derived from a man aged 45-60 years who received an inactivated influenza vaccine. The V gene is TRBV4-3, the J gene TRBJ1-1; D is unresolved. Written as DNA, the CDR3 is TGCGCCAGCAGGGGCCCCATGAACACTGAAGCTTTCTTT. This translates into CASRGPMNTEAFF.